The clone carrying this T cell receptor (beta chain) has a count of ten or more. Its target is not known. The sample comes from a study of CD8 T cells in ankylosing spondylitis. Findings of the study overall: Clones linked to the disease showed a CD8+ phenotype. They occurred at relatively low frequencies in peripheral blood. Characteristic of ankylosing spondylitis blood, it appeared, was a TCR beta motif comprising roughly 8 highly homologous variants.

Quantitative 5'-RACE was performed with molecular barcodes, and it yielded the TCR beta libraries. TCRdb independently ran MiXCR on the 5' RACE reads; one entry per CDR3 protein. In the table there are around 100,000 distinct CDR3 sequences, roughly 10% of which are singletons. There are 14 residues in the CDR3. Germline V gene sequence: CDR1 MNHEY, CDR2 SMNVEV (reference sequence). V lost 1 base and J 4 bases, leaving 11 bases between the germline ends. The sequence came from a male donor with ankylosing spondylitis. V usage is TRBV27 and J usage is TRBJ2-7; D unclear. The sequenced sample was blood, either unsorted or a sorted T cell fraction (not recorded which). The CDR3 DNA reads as TGTGCCAGCAGTTTATTCCCTCTAGGGTACGAGCAGTACTTC. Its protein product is CASSLFPLGYEQYF.